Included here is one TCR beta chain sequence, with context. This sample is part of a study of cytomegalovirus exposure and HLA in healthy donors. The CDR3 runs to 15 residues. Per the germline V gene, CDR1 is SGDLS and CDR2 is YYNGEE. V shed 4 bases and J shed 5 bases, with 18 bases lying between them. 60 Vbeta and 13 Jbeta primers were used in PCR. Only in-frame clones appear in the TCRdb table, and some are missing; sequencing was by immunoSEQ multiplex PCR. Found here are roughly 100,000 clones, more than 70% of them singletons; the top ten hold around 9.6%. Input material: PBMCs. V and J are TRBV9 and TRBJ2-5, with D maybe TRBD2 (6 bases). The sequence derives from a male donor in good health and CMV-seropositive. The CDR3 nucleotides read TGTGCCAGCAGCTCCCGGACTAACCCTCGGGAGACCCAGTACTTC. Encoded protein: CASSSRTNPRETQYF. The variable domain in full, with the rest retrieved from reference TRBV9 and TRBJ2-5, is DSGVTQTPKHLITATGQRVTLRCSPRSGDLSVYWYQQSLDQGLQFLIQYYNGEERAKGNILERFSAQQFPDLHSELNLSSLELGDSALYFCASSSRTNPRETQYFGPGTRLLVL.